This note documents a single TCR beta chain sequence. No antigen is known for it. An absence of ophthalmopathy progression within 18 months meant stable Graves' hyperthyroidism. Hyperthyroidism had been newly diagnosed in patients aged 18 to 65, and its duration was under 2 months. The record originates from a study of T cells in Graves' hyperthyroidism and ophthalmopathy. From RNA transcripts, TCR beta CDR3 regions were amplified. HTBI primers were employed in a first-round RT-PCR of the TCR CDR3. One entry per CDR3 protein results from TCRdb running MiXCR on the multiplex PCR reads. The table lists about 360,000 distinct CDR3 sequences, less than 15% of them singletons. Study-wide points: The model predicted ophthalmopathy a median 6.5 months before onset.

The CDR3 contains 13 residues. The germline gives CDR1 SGDLS, CDR2 YYNGEE. Trimming left V 3 bases short and J 7 bases short, with 14 bases between. The TCR originated in a woman under 30 with Graves' hyperthyroidism. The chain has TRBV9 and TRBJ2-7; a weak D match, TRBD2 (7 bases). Sequencing used blood. In DNA form, the CDR3 reads TGTGCCAGCAGCGCCGGGGGGCCCGGGGAGCAGTACTTC. This codes for CASSAGGPGEQYF.